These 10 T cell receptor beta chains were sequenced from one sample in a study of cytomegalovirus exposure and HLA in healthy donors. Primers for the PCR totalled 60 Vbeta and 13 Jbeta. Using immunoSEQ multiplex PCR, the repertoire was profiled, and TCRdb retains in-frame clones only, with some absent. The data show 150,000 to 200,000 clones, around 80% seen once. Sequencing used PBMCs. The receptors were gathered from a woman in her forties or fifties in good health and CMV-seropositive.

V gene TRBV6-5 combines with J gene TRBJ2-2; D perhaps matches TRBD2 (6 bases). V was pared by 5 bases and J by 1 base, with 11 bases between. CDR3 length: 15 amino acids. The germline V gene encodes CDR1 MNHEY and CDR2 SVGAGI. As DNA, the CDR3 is TGTGCCAGCAGTGCGGGACGGGGGAACACCGGGGAGCTGTTTTTT. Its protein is CASSAGRGNTGELFF.

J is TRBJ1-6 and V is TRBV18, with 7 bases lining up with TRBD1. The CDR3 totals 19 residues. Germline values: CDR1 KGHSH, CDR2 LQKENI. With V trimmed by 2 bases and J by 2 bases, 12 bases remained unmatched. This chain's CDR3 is CASSPKGLTDRPYNSPLHF. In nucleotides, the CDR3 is TGTGCCAGCTCACCAAAGGGCCTCACGGACAGGCCCTATAATTCACCCCTCCACTTT.

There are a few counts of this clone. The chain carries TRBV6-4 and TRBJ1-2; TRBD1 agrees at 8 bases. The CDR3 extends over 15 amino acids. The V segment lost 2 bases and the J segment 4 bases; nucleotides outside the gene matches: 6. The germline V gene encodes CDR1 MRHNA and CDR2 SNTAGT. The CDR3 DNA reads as TGTGCCAGCAGTGACGGGGCAGGGGGCAGCTATGGCTACACCTTC. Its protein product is CASSDGAGGSYGYTF.

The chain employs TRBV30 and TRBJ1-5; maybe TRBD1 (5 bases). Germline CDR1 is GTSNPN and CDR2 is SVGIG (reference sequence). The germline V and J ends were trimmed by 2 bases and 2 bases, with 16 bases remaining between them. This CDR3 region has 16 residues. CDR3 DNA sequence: TGTGCCTGGAGTAGGCTAGGACCGGGGGGCAATCAGCCCCAGCATTTT. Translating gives CAWSRLGPGGNQPQHF.

Here the CDR3 DNA reads TGTGCCAGCAGCTTCGCTAGCGGTCCCTCAGAGACCCAGTACTTC. It yields the protein CASSFASGPSETQYF. The rearrangement links TRBV11-3 to TRBJ2-5; 7 bases fit TRBD2. Unmatched junction bases numbered 8, after V lost 3 bases and J lost 4 bases. The CDR3 loop spans 15 amino acids. Per the germline V gene, CDR1 is SGHNT and CDR2 is YENEEA.

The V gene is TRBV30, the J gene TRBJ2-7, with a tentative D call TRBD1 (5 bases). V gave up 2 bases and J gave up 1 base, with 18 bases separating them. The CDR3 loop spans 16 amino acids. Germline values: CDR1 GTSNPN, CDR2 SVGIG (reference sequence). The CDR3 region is CAWSKPQGLQSYEQYF. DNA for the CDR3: TGTGCCTGGAGTAAGCCGCAGGGCCTACAGTCCTACGAGCAGTACTTC.

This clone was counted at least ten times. The CDR3 coding sequence is TGTGCCAGCATCGGGACAGGGGGGTCTGGCTACACCTTC. Translation: CASIGTGGSGYTF. The V gene is TRBV7-3, the J gene TRBJ1-2; the match to TRBD1 covers 11 bases. The germline V gene encodes CDR1 SGHTA and CDR2 FQGTGA. The CDR3 runs 13 residues. J lost 7 bases, V lost 7 bases, and 5 bases had no gene match.

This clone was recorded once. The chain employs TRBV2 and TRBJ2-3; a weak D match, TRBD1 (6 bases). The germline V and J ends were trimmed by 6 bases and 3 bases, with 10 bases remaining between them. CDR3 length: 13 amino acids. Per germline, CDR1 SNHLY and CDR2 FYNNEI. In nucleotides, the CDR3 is TGTGCCAGCAGGCTGACAGGAACAGATACGCAGTATTTT. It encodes CASRLTGTDTQYF.

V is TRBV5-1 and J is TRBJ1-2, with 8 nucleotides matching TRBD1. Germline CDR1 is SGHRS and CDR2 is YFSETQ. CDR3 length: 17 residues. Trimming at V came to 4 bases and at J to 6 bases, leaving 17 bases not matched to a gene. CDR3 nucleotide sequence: TGCGCCAGCAGCCCTAGGCCCGGACAGGGAGAAAAGAATGGCTACACCTTC. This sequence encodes CASSPRPGQGEKNGYTF.

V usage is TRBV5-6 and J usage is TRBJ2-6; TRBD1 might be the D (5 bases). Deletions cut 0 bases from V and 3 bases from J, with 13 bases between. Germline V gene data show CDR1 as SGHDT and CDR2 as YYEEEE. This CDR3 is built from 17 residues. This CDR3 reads CASSLGQGIGGANVLTF. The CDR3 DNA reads TGTGCCAGCAGCTTGGGGCAGGGAATAGGTGGGGCCAACGTCCTGACTTTC.